This T cell receptor (beta chain) was identified in a study of blood T cell repertoires in COVID-19. Study in general: In each case, the material was cDNA or gDNA derived from T cells, B-cell-depleted T cells, or PBMCs.

The CDR3 contains 17 residues. Deletions cut 2 bases from V and 3 bases from J, with 17 bases between. Germline V gives CDR1 SGHVS, CDR2 FQNEAQ. The table came from immunoSEQ multiplex PCR; TCRdb's copy has only in-frame clones and leaves some out. The profile covers roughly 410,000 clones, with about 89% appearing a single time and 2.3% taken by the ten largest. J is TRBJ2-1 and V is TRBV7-8; perhaps TRBD2 as D (5 bases). The specimen was peripheral blood. The TCR sequence derives from a woman between 55 and 75 years old with COVID-19, enrolled during active disease. The CDR3 nucleotides read TGTGCCAGCAGCTTAACTCCGGGATTGACGAACTACAATGAGCAGTTCTTC. It yields the protein CASSLTPGLTNYNEQFF.